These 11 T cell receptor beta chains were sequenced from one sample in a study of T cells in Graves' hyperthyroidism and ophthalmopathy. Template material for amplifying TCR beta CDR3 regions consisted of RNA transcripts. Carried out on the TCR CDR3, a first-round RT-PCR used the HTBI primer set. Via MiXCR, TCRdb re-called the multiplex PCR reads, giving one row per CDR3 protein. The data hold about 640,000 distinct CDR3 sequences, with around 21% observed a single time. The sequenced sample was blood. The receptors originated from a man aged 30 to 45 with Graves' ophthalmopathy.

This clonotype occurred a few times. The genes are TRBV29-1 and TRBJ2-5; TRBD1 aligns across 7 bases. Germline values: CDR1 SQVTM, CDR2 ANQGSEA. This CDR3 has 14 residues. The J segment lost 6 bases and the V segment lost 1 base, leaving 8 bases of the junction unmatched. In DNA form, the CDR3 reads TGCAGCGTTGAAGCCGGAAGCAGGGGGAAGACCCAGTACTTC. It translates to CSVEAGSRGKTQYF. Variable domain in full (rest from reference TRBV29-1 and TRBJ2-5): SAVISQKPSRDICQRGTSLTIQCQVDSQVTMMFWYRQQPGQSLTLIATANQGSEATYESGFVIDKFPISRPNLTFSTLTVSNMSPEDSSIYLCSVEAGSRGKTQYFGPGTRLLVL.

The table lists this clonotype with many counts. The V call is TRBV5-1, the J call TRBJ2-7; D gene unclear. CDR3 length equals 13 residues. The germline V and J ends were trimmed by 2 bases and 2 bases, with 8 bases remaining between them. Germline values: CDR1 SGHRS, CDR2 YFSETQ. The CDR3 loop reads CASSFEVTYEQYF. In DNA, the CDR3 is TGCGCCAGCAGCTTTGAGGTAACCTACGAGCAGTACTTC. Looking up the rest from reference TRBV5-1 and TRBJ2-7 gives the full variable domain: KAGVTQTPRYLIKTRGQQVTLSCSPISGHRSVSWYQQTPGQGLQFLFEYFSETQRNKGNFPGRFSGRQFSNSRSEMNVSTLELGDSALYLCASSFEVTYEQYFGPGTRLTVT.

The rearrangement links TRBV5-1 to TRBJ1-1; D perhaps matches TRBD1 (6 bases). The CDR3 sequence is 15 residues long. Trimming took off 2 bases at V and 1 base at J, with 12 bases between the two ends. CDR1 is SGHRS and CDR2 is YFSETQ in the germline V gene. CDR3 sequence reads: CASSFRTVGNTEAFF. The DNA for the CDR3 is TGCGCCAGCAGCTTCCGGACAGTAGGGAACACTGAAGCTTTCTTT. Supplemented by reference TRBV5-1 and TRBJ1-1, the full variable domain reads KAGVTQTPRYLIKTRGQQVTLSCSPISGHRSVSWYQQTPGQGLQFLFEYFSETQRNKGNFPGRFSGRQFSNSRSEMNVSTLELGDSALYLCASSFRTVGNTEAFFGQGTRLTVV.

The CDR3 spells CASSLAFVGVAKPTF. In DNA form, the CDR3 reads TGTGCCAGCAGTTTAGCGTTTGTGGGGGTGGCAAAACCGACCTTC. The rearrangement uses TRBV12-3 or TRBV12-4 and TRBJ1-2, with D perhaps TRBD1 (5 bases). V was cut by 0 bases and J by 14 bases, with 22 bases left in between. The CDR3 length is 15 residues.

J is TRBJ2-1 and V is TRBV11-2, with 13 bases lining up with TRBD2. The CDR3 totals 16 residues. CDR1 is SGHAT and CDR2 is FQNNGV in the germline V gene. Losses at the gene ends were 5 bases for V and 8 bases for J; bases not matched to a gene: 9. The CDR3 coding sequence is TGTGCCAGCAGCCCTGGACTAGCGGGAGTGAGCGATGAGCAGTTCTTC. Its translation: CASSPGLAGVSDEQFF. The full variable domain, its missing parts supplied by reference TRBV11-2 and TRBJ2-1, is EAGVAQSPRYKIIEKRQSVAFWCNPISGHATLYWYQQILGQGPKLLIQFQNNGVVDDSQLPKDRFSAERLKGVDSTLKIQPAKLEDSAVYLCASSPGLAGVSDEQFFGPGTRLTVL.

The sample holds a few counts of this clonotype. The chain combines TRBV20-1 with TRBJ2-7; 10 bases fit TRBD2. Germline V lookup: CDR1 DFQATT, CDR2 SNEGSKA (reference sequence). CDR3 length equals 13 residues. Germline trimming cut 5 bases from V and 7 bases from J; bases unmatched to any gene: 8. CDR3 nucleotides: TGCAGTGCTGGGACTAGCGCGACGAGGGAGCAGTACTTC. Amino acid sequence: CSAGTSATREQYF.

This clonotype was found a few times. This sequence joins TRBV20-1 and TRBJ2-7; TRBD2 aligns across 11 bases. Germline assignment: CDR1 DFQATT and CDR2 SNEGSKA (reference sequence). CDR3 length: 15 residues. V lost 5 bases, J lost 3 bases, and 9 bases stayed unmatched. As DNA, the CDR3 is TGCAGTGCTCGTGCCGGACTAGCGGGCCTCTACGAGCAGTACTTC. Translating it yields CSARAGLAGLYEQYF.

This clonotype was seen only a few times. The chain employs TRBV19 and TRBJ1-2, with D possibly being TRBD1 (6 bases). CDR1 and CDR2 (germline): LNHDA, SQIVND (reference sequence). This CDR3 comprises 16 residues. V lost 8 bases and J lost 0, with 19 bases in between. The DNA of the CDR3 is TGTGCCAGTCGACTATCCGACAGGCTAGCTAACTATGGCTACACCTTC. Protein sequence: CASRLSDRLANYGYTF.

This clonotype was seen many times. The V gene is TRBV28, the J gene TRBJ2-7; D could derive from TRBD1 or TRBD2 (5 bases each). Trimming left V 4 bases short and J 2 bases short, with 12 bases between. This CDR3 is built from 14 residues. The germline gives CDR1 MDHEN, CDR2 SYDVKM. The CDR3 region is CASSSGTDTYEQYF. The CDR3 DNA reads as TGTGCCAGCAGTTCCGGGACGGATACCTACGAGCAGTACTTC.

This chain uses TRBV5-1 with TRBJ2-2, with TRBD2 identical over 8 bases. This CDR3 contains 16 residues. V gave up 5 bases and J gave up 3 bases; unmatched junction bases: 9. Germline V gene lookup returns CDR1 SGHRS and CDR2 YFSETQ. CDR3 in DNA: TGCGCCAGCAGACCAACGGGGGGGCCGGACACCGGGGAGCTGTTTTTT. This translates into CASRPTGGPDTGELFF.

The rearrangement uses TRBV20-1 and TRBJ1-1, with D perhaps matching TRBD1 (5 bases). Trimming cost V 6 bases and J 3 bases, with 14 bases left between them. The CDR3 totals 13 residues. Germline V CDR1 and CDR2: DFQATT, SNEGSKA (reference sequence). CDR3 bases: TGCAGTGCCCGAGAGGGGTTGGACACTGAAGCTTTCTTT. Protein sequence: CSAREGLDTEAFF.